This TCR beta chain emerged from a study of Graves' ophthalmopathy and Graves' hyperthyroidism. The overall study: Before any treatment was given, at initial diagnosis, peripheral blood was collected.

Germline-derived CDR1 and CDR2 are SGHTA and FQGNSA. Trimming stripped 2 bases from V and 12 bases from J, with 10 bases between. CDR3 length equals 11 residues. RNA transcripts served as template for amplifying TCR beta CDR3 sequences. An initial RT-PCR round employing HTBI primers preceded a second-round multiplex PCR. In TCRdb, the multiplex PCR reads were re-called with MiXCR into one record per CDR3 protein. The sample lists 660,000 or so distinct CDR3 sequences; under 50% were seen once. The source is an adult man with Graves' ophthalmopathy. Sequenced input: peripheral blood. The rearrangement joins TRBV7-2 to TRBJ1-2, with D uncertain. CDR3 amino acids: CASSLMVANTF. As DNA, the CDR3 is TGTGCCAGCAGCTTAATGGTGGCGAACACCTTC.